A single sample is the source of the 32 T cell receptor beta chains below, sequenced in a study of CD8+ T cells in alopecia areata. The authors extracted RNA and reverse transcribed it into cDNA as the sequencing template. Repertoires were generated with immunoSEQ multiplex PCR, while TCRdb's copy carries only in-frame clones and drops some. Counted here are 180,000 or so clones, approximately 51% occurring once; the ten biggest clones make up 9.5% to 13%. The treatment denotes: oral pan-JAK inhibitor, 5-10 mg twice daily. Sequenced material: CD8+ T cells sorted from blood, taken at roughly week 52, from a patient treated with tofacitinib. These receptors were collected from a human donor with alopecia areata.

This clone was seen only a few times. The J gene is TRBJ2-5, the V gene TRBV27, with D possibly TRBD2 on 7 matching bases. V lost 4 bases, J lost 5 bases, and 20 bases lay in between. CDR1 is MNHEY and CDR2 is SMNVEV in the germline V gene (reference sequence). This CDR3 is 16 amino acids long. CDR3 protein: CASSWKPGLGGETQYF. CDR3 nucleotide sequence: TGTGCCAGCAGTTGGAAACCTGGACTAGGGGGGGAGACCCAGTACTTC.

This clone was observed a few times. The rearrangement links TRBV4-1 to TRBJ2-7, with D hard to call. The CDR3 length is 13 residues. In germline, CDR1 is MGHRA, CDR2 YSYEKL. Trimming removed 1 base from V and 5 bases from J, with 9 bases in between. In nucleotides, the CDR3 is TGCGCCAGCAGCCAAGTCCCCCTTCACGAGCAGTACTTC. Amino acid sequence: CASSQVPLHEQYF.

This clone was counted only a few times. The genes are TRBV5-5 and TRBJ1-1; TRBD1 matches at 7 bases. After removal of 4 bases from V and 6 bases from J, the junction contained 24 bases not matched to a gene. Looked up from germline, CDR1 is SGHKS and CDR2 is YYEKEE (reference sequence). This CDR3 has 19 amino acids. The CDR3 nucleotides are TGTGCCAGCAGCGGAGGACAGGAGCATGGTCCGAACTTAGGCGCTGAAGCTTTCTTT. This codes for CASSGGQEHGPNLGAEAFF.

The CDR3 loop reads CSVETASGATYEQYF. For the CDR3, the DNA is TGCAGCGTTGAAACGGCTAGCGGGGCTACCTACGAGCAGTACTTC. This chain uses TRBV29-1 with TRBJ2-7; 9 bases align to TRBD2. Germline trimming cut 2 bases from V and 2 bases from J; bases unmatched to any gene: 7. CDR3 size: 15 residues. Germline assignment: CDR1 SQVTM and CDR2 ANQGSEA.

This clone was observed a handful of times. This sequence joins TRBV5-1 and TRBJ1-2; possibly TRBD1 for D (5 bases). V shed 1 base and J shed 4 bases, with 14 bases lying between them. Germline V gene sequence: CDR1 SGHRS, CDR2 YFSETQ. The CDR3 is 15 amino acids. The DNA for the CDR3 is TGCGCCAGCAGCTTGACGGGGGGAGGTAGCTATGGCTACACCTTC. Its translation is CASSLTGGGSYGYTF.

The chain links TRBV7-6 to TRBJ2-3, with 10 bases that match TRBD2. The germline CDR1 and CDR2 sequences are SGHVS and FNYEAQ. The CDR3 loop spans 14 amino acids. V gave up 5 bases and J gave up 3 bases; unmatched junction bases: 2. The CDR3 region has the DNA TGTGCCAGCAGCGAACTAGCGGGGACAGATACGCAGTATTTT. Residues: CASSELAGTDTQYF.

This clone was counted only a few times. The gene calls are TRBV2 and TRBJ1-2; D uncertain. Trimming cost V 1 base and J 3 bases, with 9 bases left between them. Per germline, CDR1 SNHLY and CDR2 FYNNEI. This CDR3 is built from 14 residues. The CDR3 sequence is CASSEVRSDYGYTF. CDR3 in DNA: TGTGCCAGCAGTGAAGTCAGGAGCGACTATGGCTACACCTTC.

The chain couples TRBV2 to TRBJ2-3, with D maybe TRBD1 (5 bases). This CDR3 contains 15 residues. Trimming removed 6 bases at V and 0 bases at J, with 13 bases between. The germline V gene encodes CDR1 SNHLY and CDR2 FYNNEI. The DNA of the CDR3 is TGTGCCAGCAGGGGGTCAGGGATTAGCACAGATACGCAGTATTTT. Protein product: CASRGSGISTDTQYF.

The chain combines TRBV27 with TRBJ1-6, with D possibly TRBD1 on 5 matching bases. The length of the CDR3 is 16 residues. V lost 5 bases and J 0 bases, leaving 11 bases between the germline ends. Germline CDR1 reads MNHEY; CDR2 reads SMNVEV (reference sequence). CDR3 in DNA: TGTGCCAGCAGTCCCCTCGACAGCTCCTATAATTCACCCCTCCACTTT. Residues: CASSPLDSSYNSPLHF.

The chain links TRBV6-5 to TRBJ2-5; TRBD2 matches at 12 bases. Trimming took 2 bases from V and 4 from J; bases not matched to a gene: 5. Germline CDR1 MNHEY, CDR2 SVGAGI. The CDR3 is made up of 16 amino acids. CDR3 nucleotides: TGTGCCAGCAGTTACGCTAGCGGGGGGGCTGGAGAGACCCAGTACTTC. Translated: CASSYASGGAGETQYF.

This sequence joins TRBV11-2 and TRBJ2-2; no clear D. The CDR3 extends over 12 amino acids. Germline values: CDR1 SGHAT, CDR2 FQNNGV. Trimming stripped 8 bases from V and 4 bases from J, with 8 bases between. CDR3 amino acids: CASVPTTGELFF. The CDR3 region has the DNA TGTGCCAGCGTACCTACCACCGGGGAGCTGTTTTTT.

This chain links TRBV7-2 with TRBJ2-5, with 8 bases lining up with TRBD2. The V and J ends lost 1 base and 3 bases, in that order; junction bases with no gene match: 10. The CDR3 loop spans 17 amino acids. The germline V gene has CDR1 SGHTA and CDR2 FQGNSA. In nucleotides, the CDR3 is TGTGCCAGCAGCTTAGTGGACGCCGCGGGGGGAAAAGAGACCCAGTACTTC. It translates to CASSLVDAAGGKETQYF.

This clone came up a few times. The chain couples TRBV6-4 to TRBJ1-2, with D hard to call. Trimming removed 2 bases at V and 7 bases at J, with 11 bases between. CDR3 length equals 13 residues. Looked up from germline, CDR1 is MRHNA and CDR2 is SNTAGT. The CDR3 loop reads CASSDAPEGGYTF. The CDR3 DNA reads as TGTGCCAGCAGTGACGCCCCGGAGGGTGGCTACACCTTC.

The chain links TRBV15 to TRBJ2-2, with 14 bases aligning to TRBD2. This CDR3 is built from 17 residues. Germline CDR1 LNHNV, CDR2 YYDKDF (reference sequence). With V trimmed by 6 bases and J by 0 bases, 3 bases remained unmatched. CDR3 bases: TGTGCCACCAGACGGACTAGCGGGGGGTCGAACACCGGGGAGCTGTTTTTT. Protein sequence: CATRRTSGGSNTGELFF.

The CDR3 DNA is TGTGCCTGGAGTGTACGACAGGGGACCCGAAGAGTTTTTACCTACGAGCAGTACTTC. It encodes CAWSVRQGTRRVFTYEQYF. The V and J genes are TRBV30 and TRBJ2-7; 8 bases are a match to TRBD1. CDR1 is GTSNPN and CDR2 is SVGIG in the germline V gene (reference sequence). The trim removed 0 bases at V and 2 bases at J, leaving 18 bases unmatched. The CDR3 length is 19 residues.

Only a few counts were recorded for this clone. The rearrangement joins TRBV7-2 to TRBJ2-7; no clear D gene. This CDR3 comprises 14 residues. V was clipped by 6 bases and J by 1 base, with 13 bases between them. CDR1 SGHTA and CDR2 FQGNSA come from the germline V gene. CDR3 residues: CASSPLVGSYEQYF. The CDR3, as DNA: TGTGCCAGCAGTCCCCTAGTCGGGTCCTACGAGCAGTACTTC.

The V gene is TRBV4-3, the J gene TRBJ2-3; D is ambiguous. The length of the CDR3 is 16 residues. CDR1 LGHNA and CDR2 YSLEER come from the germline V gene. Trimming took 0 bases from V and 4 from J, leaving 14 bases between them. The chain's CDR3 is CASSQDSLRRSDTQYF. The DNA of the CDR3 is TGCGCCAGCAGCCAAGATTCCCTAAGAAGGTCAGATACGCAGTATTTT.

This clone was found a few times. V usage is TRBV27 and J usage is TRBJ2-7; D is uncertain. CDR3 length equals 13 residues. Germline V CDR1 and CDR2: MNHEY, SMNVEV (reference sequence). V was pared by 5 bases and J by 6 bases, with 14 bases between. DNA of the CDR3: TGTGCCAGCAGTACCATTTCAGGAACCGAGCAGTACTTC. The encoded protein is CASSTISGTEQYF.

Here the CDR3 reads CASSLENDNSPLHF. CDR3 DNA sequence: TGTGCCAGCAGCTTAGAAAATGATAATTCACCCCTCCACTTT. This chain uses TRBV13 with TRBJ1-6; no firm D call. This CDR3 is 14 amino acids long. V was trimmed by 1 base and J by 5 bases, leaving 6 bases between them. CDR1 is PRHDT, CDR2 FYEKMQ, per germline (reference sequence).

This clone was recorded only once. The DNA of the CDR3 is TGTGCCAGCAGTGAATTGGGGGGCTGGTCCTACGAGCAGTACTTC. Translation: CASSELGGWSYEQYF. The J gene is TRBJ2-7, the V gene TRBV2; tentatively, D is TRBD1 or TRBD2 (6 bases each). The CDR3 is made up of 15 amino acids. CDR1 SNHLY and CDR2 FYNNEI come from the germline V gene. The V and J ends lost 2 bases and 1 base respectively, with 12 bases between them.

This chain's CDR3 is CASADGFNTEAFF. The CDR3 nucleotides are TGTGCCAGCGCGGACGGATTCAACACTGAAGCTTTCTTT. The chain joins TRBV19 to TRBJ1-1, with D uncertain. The germline gives CDR1 LNHDA, CDR2 SQIVND (reference sequence). The length of the CDR3 is 13 residues. V was clipped by 9 bases and J by 2 bases, with 13 bases between them.

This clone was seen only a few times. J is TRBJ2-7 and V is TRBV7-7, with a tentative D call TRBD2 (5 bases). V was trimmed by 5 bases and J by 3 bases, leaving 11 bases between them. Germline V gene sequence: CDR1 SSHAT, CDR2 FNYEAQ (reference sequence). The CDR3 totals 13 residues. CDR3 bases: TGTGCCAGCAGCAGCGGACCCAACTACGAGCAGTACTTC. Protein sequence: CASSSGPNYEQYF. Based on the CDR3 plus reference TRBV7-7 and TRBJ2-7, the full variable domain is GAGVSQSPRYKVTKRGQDVTLRCDPISSHATLYWYQQALGQGPEFLTYFNYEAQPDKSGLPSDRFSAERPEGSISTLTIQRTEQRDSAMYRCASSSGPNYEQYFGPGTRLTVT.

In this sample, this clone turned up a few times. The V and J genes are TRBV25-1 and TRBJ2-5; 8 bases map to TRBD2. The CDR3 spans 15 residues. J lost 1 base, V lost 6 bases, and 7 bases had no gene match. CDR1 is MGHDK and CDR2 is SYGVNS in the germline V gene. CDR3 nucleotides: TGTGCCAGCAGCCCCCCCCGGGGGGGCCAAGAGACCCAGTACTTC. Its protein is CASSPPRGGQETQYF.

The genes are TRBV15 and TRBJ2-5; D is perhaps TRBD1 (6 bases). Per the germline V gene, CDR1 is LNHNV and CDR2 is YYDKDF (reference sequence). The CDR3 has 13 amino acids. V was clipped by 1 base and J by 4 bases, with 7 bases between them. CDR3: CATSRAGAETQYF. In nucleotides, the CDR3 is TGTGCCACCAGCAGAGCAGGGGCAGAGACCCAGTACTTC.

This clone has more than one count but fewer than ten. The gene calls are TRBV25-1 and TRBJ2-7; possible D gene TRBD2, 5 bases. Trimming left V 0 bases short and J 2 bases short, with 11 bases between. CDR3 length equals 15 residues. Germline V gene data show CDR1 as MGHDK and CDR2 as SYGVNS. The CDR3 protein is CASSEYEGSPYEQYF. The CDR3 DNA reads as TGTGCCAGCAGTGAATATGAGGGCAGCCCCTACGAGCAGTACTTC.

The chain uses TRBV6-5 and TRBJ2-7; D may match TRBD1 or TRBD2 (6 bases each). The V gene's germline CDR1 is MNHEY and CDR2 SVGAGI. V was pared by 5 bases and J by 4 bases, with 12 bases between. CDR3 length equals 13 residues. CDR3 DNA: TGTGCCAGCAGTCAAGGGGGGCGATACGAGCAGTACTTC. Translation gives CASSQGGRYEQYF.

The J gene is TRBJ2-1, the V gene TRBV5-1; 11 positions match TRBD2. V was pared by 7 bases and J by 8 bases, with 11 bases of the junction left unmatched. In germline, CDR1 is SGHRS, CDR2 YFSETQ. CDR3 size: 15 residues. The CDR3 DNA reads TGCGCCAGCTCTCAGGGGACTAGCGGAGGCGATGAGCAGTTCTTC. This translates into CASSQGTSGGDEQFF.

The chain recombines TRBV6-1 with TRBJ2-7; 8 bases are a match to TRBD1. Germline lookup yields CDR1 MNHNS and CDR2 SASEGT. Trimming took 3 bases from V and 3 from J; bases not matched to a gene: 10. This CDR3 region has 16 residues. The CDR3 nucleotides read TGTGCCAGCAGTGAGCGGAATAACGACAGGGGCTACGAGCAGTACTTC. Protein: CASSERNNDRGYEQYF.

The CDR3 reads CAWSVMVGLEAFF. The CDR3 nucleotides read TGTGCCTGGAGTGTAATGGTTGGGCTTGAAGCTTTCTTT. The chain joins TRBV30 to TRBJ1-1; no reliable D call. CDR1 is GTSNPN and CDR2 is SVGIG in the germline V gene (reference sequence). The V end was cut by 0 bases, the J end by 7 bases, with 12 bases between. The CDR3 covers 13 residues.

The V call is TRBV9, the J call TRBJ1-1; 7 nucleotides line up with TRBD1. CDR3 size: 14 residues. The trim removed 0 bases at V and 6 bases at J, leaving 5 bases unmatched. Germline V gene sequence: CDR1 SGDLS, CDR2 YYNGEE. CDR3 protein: CASSVGDREAEAFF. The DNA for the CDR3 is TGTGCCAGCAGCGTAGGGGACAGAGAAGCTGAAGCTTTCTTT.

The CDR3 DNA reads as TGTGCCAGCAGTTTGACAGGGTCGTACCAAGAGACCCAGTACTTC. Translated: CASSLTGSYQETQYF. This sequence joins TRBV27 and TRBJ2-5, with 7 nucleotides matching TRBD1. The CDR3 extends over 15 amino acids. J was trimmed by 0 bases and V by 3 bases; bases with no gene match: 4. CDR1 is MNHEY and CDR2 is SMNVEV in the germline V gene (reference sequence).

The CDR3: CAWSPLRVGNTIYF. The CDR3 DNA is TGTGCCTGGAGTCCACTCAGGGTTGGAAACACCATATATTTT. This chain links TRBV30 with TRBJ1-3, with D tentatively TRBD1 (5 bases). The CDR3 has 14 amino acids. From germline, CDR1 is GTSNPN and CDR2 SVGIG (reference sequence). V lost 2 bases and J lost 3, with 11 bases in between.